A selection of T cell receptor beta chains follows, all from one sample in a study of blood T cell repertoires in COVID-19. The data were produced by immunoSEQ multiplex PCR, yet TCRdb's version contains in-frame clones alone and is incomplete. This repertoire shows about 400,000 clones, about 89% found once; its top ten account for approximately 1.2%. Source material: peripheral blood. All receptors derive from a man aged 35 to 55 with acute or convalescent COVID-19. CDR3s include the opening cysteine and the closing phenylalanine or tryptophan. D genes are given only for firm matches. Size is omitted from some rows. Given values are once, few, many or a class for expanded clones.

abundance: .
j_gene: TRBJ2-3
d_gene: TRBD2
v_gene: TRBV24-1
CDR3nt: TGTGCCACCAGTGAAGGCCAGGGCGGGGGAGATACGCAGTATTTT
CDR3aa: CATSEGQGGGDTQYF

abundance: .
j_gene: TRBJ1-4
d_gene: TRBD1
v_gene: TRBV18
CDR3nt: TGTGCCAGCTCCCCACGGACAGGGGGCGCAACTAATGAAAAACTGTTTTTT
CDR3aa: CASSPRTGGATNEKLFF

abundance: .
j_gene: TRBJ2-5
d_gene: .
v_gene: TRBV7-3
CDR3nt: TGTGCCAGCAGCCAGGGACTCCAAGAGACCCAGTACTTC
CDR3aa: CASSQGLQETQYF

abundance: .
j_gene: TRBJ2-3
d_gene: TRBD2
v_gene: TRBV18
CDR3nt: TGTGCCAGCTCACCACGGAACGGGGGGACAGATACGCAGTATTTT
CDR3aa: CASSPRNGGTDTQYF

abundance: .
j_gene: TRBJ2-2
d_gene: .
v_gene: TRBV27
CDR3nt: TGTGCCAGCAGCGTCACCGGGGAGCTGTTTTTT
CDR3aa: CASSVTGELFF

abundance: once
j_gene: TRBJ1-6
d_gene: .
v_gene: TRBV2
CDR3nt: TGTGCCAGCAGGGAAAGAGATAATTCACCCCTCCACTTT
CDR3aa: CASRERDNSPLHF

abundance: .
j_gene: TRBJ1-2
d_gene: .
v_gene: TRBV3-1/TRBV3-2
CDR3nt: TGTGCCAGCAGCCAAGAAATGGGCCAATACTATGGCTACACCTTC
CDR3aa: CASSQEMGQYYGYTF

abundance: .
j_gene: TRBJ2-3
d_gene: TRBD2
v_gene: TRBV5-4
CDR3nt: TGTGCCAGCAGCACACTAGCGGGGAGCACAGATACGCAGTATTTT
CDR3aa: CASSTLAGSTDTQYF

abundance: .
j_gene: TRBJ2-1
d_gene: .
v_gene: TRBV27
CDR3nt: TGTGCCAGTCATGCGGGCCGAGGTAGTGAGCAGTTCTTC
CDR3aa: CASHAGRGSEQFF

abundance: .
j_gene: TRBJ2-3
d_gene: .
v_gene: TRBV6-6
CDR3nt: TGTGCCAGCAGTTACCGGGGGGCGACAGATACGCAGTATTTT
CDR3aa: CASSYRGATDTQYF

abundance: .
j_gene: TRBJ2-7
d_gene: TRBD1
v_gene: TRBV10-3
CDR3nt: TGTGCCATCGCGAAAGACAGGGGGCAGTTCTACGAGCAGTACTTC
CDR3aa: CAIAKDRGQFYEQYF

abundance: .
j_gene: TRBJ2-1
d_gene: TRBD1
v_gene: TRBV11-2
CDR3nt: TGTGCCAGCAGCTACCGGACAGGTACCTACAATGAGCAGTTCTTC
CDR3aa: CASSYRTGTYNEQFF

abundance: .
j_gene: TRBJ1-1
d_gene: .
v_gene: TRBV18
CDR3nt: TGTGCCAGCTCACCCCGGGGTGAAGCTTTCTTT
CDR3aa: CASSPRGEAFF

abundance: few
j_gene: TRBJ2-1
d_gene: TRBD2
v_gene: TRBV19
CDR3nt: TGTGCCAGTAGTATGAGGCGCGGGGGAGAGCAGTTCTTC
CDR3aa: CASSMRRGGEQFF

abundance: .
j_gene: TRBJ2-3
d_gene: .
v_gene: TRBV19
CDR3nt: TGTGCCAGTAGTAATGACTTTTCTCGTACGCAGTATTTT
CDR3aa: CASSNDFSRTQYF

abundance: .
j_gene: TRBJ2-7
d_gene: .
v_gene: TRBV30
CDR3nt: TGTGCCTGGAGTGGAACTAGCTCTTGGAGCGAGCAGTACTTC
CDR3aa: CAWSGTSSWSEQYF

abundance: .
j_gene: TRBJ2-3
d_gene: TRBD2
v_gene: TRBV5-1
CDR3nt: TGCGCCAGCAGCTTAGCGGGATTGACGAATACGCAGTATTTT
CDR3aa: CASSLAGLTNTQYF

abundance: .
j_gene: TRBJ1-4
d_gene: TRBD1
v_gene: TRBV5-5
CDR3nt: TGTGCCAGCAGCCCGGGGACAGGGACCTTCGATAATGAAAAACTGTTTTTT
CDR3aa: CASSPGTGTFDNEKLFF

abundance: .
j_gene: TRBJ1-2
d_gene: .
v_gene: TRBV27
CDR3nt: TGTGCCAGCAGTTTATCGAGATCCTATGGCTACACCTTC
CDR3aa: CASSLSRSYGYTF

abundance: .
j_gene: TRBJ1-1
d_gene: TRBD1
v_gene: TRBV7-3
CDR3nt: TGTGCCAGCAGCTACCGGACAGGGGGCGAAGCTTTCTTT
CDR3aa: CASSYRTGGEAFF

abundance: .
j_gene: TRBJ1-1
d_gene: TRBD1
v_gene: TRBV14
CDR3nt: TGTGCCAGCAGCCAAGGACTGGGACAGGGACAGAACACTGAAGCTTTCTTT
CDR3aa: CASSQGLGQGQNTEAFF

abundance: once
j_gene: TRBJ1-2
d_gene: .
v_gene: TRBV5-1
CDR3nt: TGCGCCAGCAGCCCAAGACACGTCAGGGACTATGGCTACACCTTC
CDR3aa: CASSPRHVRDYGYTF

abundance: .
j_gene: TRBJ2-7
d_gene: .
v_gene: TRBV7-8
CDR3nt: TGTGCCAGCAGCTTAGGACAGGTCACCTACGAGCAGTACTTC
CDR3aa: CASSLGQVTYEQYF

abundance: .
j_gene: TRBJ1-1
d_gene: .
v_gene: TRBV27
CDR3nt: TGTGCCAGCGGGCGCGGGCGGACTGAAGCTTTCTTT
CDR3aa: CASGRGRTEAFF

abundance: once
j_gene: TRBJ2-7
d_gene: TRBD1
v_gene: TRBV20-1
CDR3nt: TGCAGTGCTAGTAGTTTCCGGGACAGGGACCACGAGCAGTACTTC
CDR3aa: CSASSFRDRDHEQYF

abundance: once
j_gene: TRBJ1-6
d_gene: .
v_gene: TRBV18
CDR3nt: TGTGCCAGCTCATCACGGGCGCAGGTCCCCTTCTCCTATAATTCACCCCTCCACTTT
CDR3aa: CASSSRAQVPFSYNSPLHF

abundance: .
j_gene: TRBJ2-3
d_gene: .
v_gene: TRBV27
CDR3nt: TGTGCCAGCAGTTCGTATCAGATCACAGATACGCAGTATTTT
CDR3aa: CASSSYQITDTQYF

abundance: .
j_gene: TRBJ2-7
d_gene: TRBD1
v_gene: TRBV27
CDR3nt: TGTGCCAGCAGTTTCAGCACCGACAGACAGGGGATCAGCTCCTACGAGCAGTACTTC
CDR3aa: CASSFSTDRQGISSYEQYF

abundance: .
j_gene: TRBJ1-6
d_gene: .
v_gene: TRBV5-1
CDR3nt: TGCGCCAGCAGCTTGGCCCTGGAGTCACCCCTCCACTTT
CDR3aa: CASSLALESPLHF

abundance: .
j_gene: TRBJ1-4
d_gene: TRBD1
v_gene: TRBV27
CDR3nt: TGTGCCAGCAGTTTATTTTATTACCTCGGACAGGAAAATGAAAAACTGTTTTTT
CDR3aa: CASSLFYYLGQENEKLFF

abundance: few
j_gene: TRBJ2-7
d_gene: .
v_gene: TRBV7-9
CDR3nt: TGTGCCAGCAGCCCCCGCGGAGGGTGGCAGTACTTC
CDR3aa: CASSPRGGWQYF

abundance: .
j_gene: TRBJ1-1
d_gene: .
v_gene: TRBV7-3
CDR3nt: TGTGCCAGCAGCCCGGGGGGCACTGAAGCTTTCTTT
CDR3aa: CASSPGGTEAFF

abundance: .
j_gene: TRBJ2-1
d_gene: .
v_gene: TRBV6-1
CDR3nt: TGTGCCAGCAGTGAAACGGCGGAGGTGGAGCAGTTCTTC
CDR3aa: CASSETAEVEQFF

abundance: .
j_gene: TRBJ1-5
d_gene: TRBD1
v_gene: TRBV29-1
CDR3nt: TGCAGCGTTGCCGAAGGGGGCGCGGGTCAGCCCCAGCATTTT
CDR3aa: CSVAEGGAGQPQHF

abundance: .
j_gene: TRBJ2-1
d_gene: .
v_gene: TRBV4-1
CDR3nt: TGCGCCAGCAGCCAAGCAACGCGAAAGAGCTCCTACAATGAGCAGTTCTTC
CDR3aa: CASSQATRKSSYNEQFF

abundance: few
j_gene: TRBJ2-1
d_gene: TRBD2
v_gene: TRBV4-2
CDR3nt: TGTGCCAGCAGCCAAGAAGCGGGGGGGCCCAATGAGCAGTTCTTC
CDR3aa: CASSQEAGGPNEQFF

abundance: .
j_gene: TRBJ1-5
d_gene: .
v_gene: TRBV27
CDR3nt: TGTGCCAGCAGTTTGAGGAGGAATCAGCCCCAGCATTTT
CDR3aa: CASSLRRNQPQHF

abundance: .
j_gene: TRBJ2-5
d_gene: .
v_gene: TRBV7-9
CDR3nt: TGTGCCAGCAGCCAAAGCGGACAGATCCAAGAGACCCAGTACTTC
CDR3aa: CASSQSGQIQETQYF

abundance: once
j_gene: TRBJ2-2
d_gene: .
v_gene: TRBV19
CDR3nt: TGTGCCAGTAGGGACTTTTACACCGGGGAGCTGTTTTTT
CDR3aa: CASRDFYTGELFF

abundance: .
j_gene: TRBJ2-2
d_gene: TRBD2
v_gene: TRBV19
CDR3nt: TGTGCCTGTCCAATTAGGACTAGCGGGAACACCGGGGAGCTGTTTTTT
CDR3aa: CACPIRTSGNTGELFF

abundance: .
j_gene: TRBJ2-5
d_gene: .
v_gene: TRBV6-2/TRBV6-3
CDR3nt: TGTGCCAGCAGTTACGGGTTCGGGTCGTACCAAGAGACCCAGTACTTC
CDR3aa: CASSYGFGSYQETQYF